Listed below are T cell receptor beta chains from one sample, sequenced in a study of blood T cell repertoires in COVID-19. Produced via immunoSEQ multiplex PCR; TCRdb's table is partial and in-frame only. Of over 85,000 clones in the sample, over 75% were seen once. What was sequenced was peripheral blood. The receptors were sampled from a human donor with acute or convalescent COVID-19. The donor label of this sample is uncertain. Each CDR3 is given with its conserved first and last residue. Fields, in order: V gene, J gene, clone size, D gene, CDR3 DNA, CDR3 protein. D genes are given only for firm matches. Clone size is shown for a subset of rows, as once, few, many or a class of expanded clone.

>TRBV10-3|TRBJ2-1|-|TRBD2
TGTGCCATCAGGGAAGGACTAGACGCCGACAATGAGCAGTTCTTC
CAIREGLDADNEQFF
>TRBV2|TRBJ1-6|few|-
TGTGCCAGCAGGAGGGCGGGGAGCCCTTCACCCCTCCACTTT
CASRRAGSPSPLHF
>TRBV7-2|TRBJ1-2|-|-
TGTGCCAGCAGCCACTATCTCGAGGATGGCTACACCTTC
CASSHYLEDGYTF
>TRBV28|TRBJ1-6|-|TRBD1
TGTGCCAGCAAGCTACAGGGGGGGAATTCACCCCTCCACTTT
CASKLQGGNSPLHF
>TRBV12-2|TRBJ2-7|-|-
TGTGCAAGTCGTCAGGGCCGCCAGGGACAGGGCCAAATATCAAGCTCCTACGAGCAGTACTTC
CASRQGRQGQGQISSSYEQYF
>TRBV2|TRBJ2-1|-|TRBD1
TGTGCCAGCGTTTACAGGGGAGCCAGCTCCTACAATGAGCAGTTCTTC
CASVYRGASSYNEQFF
>TRBV19|TRBJ2-7|once|-
TGTGCCAGTAGTACCTATGCCACGGTTTACGAGCAGTACTTC
CASSTYATVYEQYF
>TRBV9|TRBJ1-6|-|-
TGTGCCAGCAGCGTAGAAGGAGGGGAGTTTAATTCACCCCTCCACTTT
CASSVEGGEFNSPLHF
>TRBV7-9|TRBJ1-2|-|TRBD1
TGTGCCAGCAGCGACTTGACAGGGGTTAACTATGGCTACACCTTC
CASSDLTGVNYGYTF
>TRBV7-8|TRBJ1-2|once|-
TGTGCCAGCAGCCCTGGGGAGGGCTATGGCTACACCTTC
CASSPGEGYGYTF
>TRBV2|TRBJ1-6|-|TRBD1
TGTGCCAGCAGTGAAGAGGGACAGGGCTCACCCCTCCACTTT
CASSEEGQGSPLHF
>TRBV5-1|TRBJ2-5|-|TRBD2
TGCGCCAGCAGCCAAAGATCTATAGCGGGGGGATGGCAAGAGACCCAGTACTTC
CASSQRSIAGGWQETQYF
>TRBV18|TRBJ2-3|-|-
TGTGCCAGCTCACCTTGGACAGGACGGGAGGATACGCAGTATTTT
CASSPWTGREDTQYF
>TRBV4-3|TRBJ2-1|-|TRBD2
TGCGCCAGCAGCCAAGGACTAGCGGGCCGCAATGAGCAGTTCTTC
CASSQGLAGRNEQFF
>TRBV28|TRBJ2-7|few|-
TGTGCCAGCAACCTATTCTCCCGAGGGACCTACGAGCAGTACTTC
CASNLFSRGTYEQYF
>TRBV18|TRBJ2-4|-|TRBD1
TGTGCCAGCTCATCGCGCGGCACCAGACAGGGGAGAGACATTCAGTACTTC
CASSSRGTRQGRDIQYF
>TRBV28|TRBJ2-3|-|TRBD2
TGTGCCAGCAGTTTAGGGACTAGCGGTACATTCGATACGCAGTATTTT
CASSLGTSGTFDTQYF
>TRBV28|TRBJ1-4|-|-
TGTGCCAGCAGCTCGCACGAGGGCAGGAATGAAAAACTGTTTTTT
CASSSHEGRNEKLFF
>TRBV9|TRBJ2-7|-|-
TGTGCCAGCAGCGTAGCCCTCACTCCCGAGCAGTACTTC
CASSVALTPEQYF
>TRBV5-4|TRBJ1-1|-|-
TGTGCCAGCAGCACAGAACCCCGGACTGAAGCTTTCTTT
CASSTEPRTEAFF